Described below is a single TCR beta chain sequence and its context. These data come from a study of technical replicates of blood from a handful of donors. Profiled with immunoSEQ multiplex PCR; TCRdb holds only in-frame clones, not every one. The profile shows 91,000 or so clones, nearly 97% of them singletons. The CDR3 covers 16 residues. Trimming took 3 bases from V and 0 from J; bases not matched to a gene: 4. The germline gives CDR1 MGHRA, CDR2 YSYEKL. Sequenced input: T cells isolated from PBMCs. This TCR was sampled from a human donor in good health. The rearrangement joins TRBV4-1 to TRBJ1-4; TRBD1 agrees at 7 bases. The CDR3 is CASSQGQFATNEKLFF. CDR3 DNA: TGCGCCAGCAGCCAGGGACAGTTTGCAACTAATGAAAAACTGTTTTTT.